The 5 T cell receptor beta chains below all came from one sample that was sequenced in a study of blood T cell repertoires in COVID-19. The table came from immunoSEQ multiplex PCR; TCRdb's copy has only in-frame clones and leaves some out. Of a few hundred thousand clones in the sample, about 90% were seen once. Sequencing input: PBMCs or T cells enriched from blood (not recorded which). All receptors derive from a woman under 40 who had recovered from COVID-19.

CDR3 sequence reads: CASSFPGQNSPLHF. CDR3 DNA: TGTGCCAGCAGCTTCCCGGGACAGAATTCACCCCTCCACTTT. The V gene is TRBV7-8, the J gene TRBJ1-6; 7 nucleotides align to TRBD1. V trimming: 3 bases; J trimming: 7 bases; junction bases outside the gene matches: 3. CDR1 is SGHVS and CDR2 is FQNEAQ in the germline V gene. The CDR3 covers 14 residues.

The chain links TRBV19 to TRBJ2-1; 9 bases agree with TRBD2. V gave up 4 bases and J gave up 10 bases; unmatched junction bases: 2. Germline CDR1 LNHDA, CDR2 SQIVND (reference sequence). CDR3 length equals 12 residues. CDR3 sequence reads: CASSTLAGEQFF. CDR3 DNA sequence: TGTGCCAGTAGTACCCTAGCGGGGGAGCAGTTCTTC. The full variable domain, in which reference TRBV19 and TRBJ2-1 provide the parts outside the CDR3, is DGGITQSPKYLFRKEGQNVTLSCEQNLNHDAMYWYRQDPGQGLRLIYYSQIVNDFQKGDIAEGYSVSREKKESFPLTVTSAQKNPTAFYLCASSTLAGEQFFGPGTRLTVL.

The V call is TRBV5-5, the J call TRBJ1-1; no definite D call. Trimming pared 4 bases from V and 10 bases from J, leaving 14 bases between. CDR1 SGHKS and CDR2 YYEKEE come from the germline V gene (reference sequence). The CDR3 has 12 residues. The CDR3 is CASSPAAGGAFF. The CDR3 nucleotides read TGTGCCAGCAGCCCGGCGGCCGGCGGAGCTTTCTTT.

V usage is TRBV7-2 and J usage is TRBJ1-5; maybe TRBD1 (5 bases). The V gene's germline CDR1 is SGHTA and CDR2 FQGNSA. With 4 bases removed from V and 2 bases from J, the gap between germline ends came to 9 bases. The CDR3 length is 14 residues. CDR3 sequence: CASSSAGGNQPQHF. The CDR3 DNA reads as TGTGCCAGCAGCTCGGCGGGGGGCAATCAGCCCCAGCATTTT. Complete variable domain (other parts from reference TRBV7-2 and TRBJ1-5): GAGVSQSPSNKVTEKGKDVELRCDPISGHTALYWYRQSLGQGLEFLIYFQGNSAPDKSGLPSDRFSAERTGGSVSTLTIQRTQQEDSAVYLCASSSAGGNQPQHFGDGTRLSIL.

The chain is built from TRBV29-1 and TRBJ2-7; TRBD2 matches at 8 bases. V dropped 4 bases and J dropped 5; count of bases not matched to a gene: 13. Germline V gene sequence: CDR1 SQVTM, CDR2 ANQGSEA. The CDR3 has 15 amino acids. The CDR3 coding sequence is TGCAGCGTTGCCCAAGAGTGGACTAGCAGCAACGAGCAGTACTTC. As protein: CSVAQEWTSSNEQYF.